Following are 19 T cell receptor beta chains from one sample sequenced in a study of HIV-infected patients and healthy controls. Follow-up blood was drawn about 14 weeks, roughly three months, after antiretroviral therapy began. Whole blood was used without fractionation, so all unsorted peripheral T cells were included. cDNA was made from 500 ng RNA using alpha and beta constant primers. Using multiplexing indices, alpha and beta chain libraries were generated apart by chain-specific third strand synthesis. Via MiXCR, TCRdb re-called the 5' RACE reads, giving one row per CDR3 protein. This table has about 6,500 distinct CDR3 sequences, 6.5% to 7.5% appearing once. Material: blood, obtained during antiretroviral therapy. Source of these receptors: an adult with HIV infection.

To note about this clonotype: Just one base apart from a much larger clone, this may be a read error. The chain recombines TRBV5-4 with TRBJ2-7, with 11 positions matching TRBD1. Germline assignment: CDR1 SGHNT and CDR2 YYREEE (reference sequence). There are 15 residues in the CDR3. CDR3 sequence (DNA): TGTGCCAGCAGCCCCGGACAGGGGGCAGGATACGAGAAGTACTTC. Residues: CASSPGQGAGYEKYF.

The sample holds many counts of this clonotype. The chain combines TRBV10-3 with TRBJ2-2, with TRBD2 as a possible D gene (6 bases). The V gene's germline CDR1 is ENHRY and CDR2 SYGVKD. CDR3 length: 16 residues. Between the trimmed V and J ends, which lost 5 bases and 0 bases, there was a span of 13 bases. CDR3 in DNA: TGTGCCATCAGTAGGGAGCGGGCGGCGAACACCGGGGAGCTGTTTTTT. As protein: CAISRERAANTGELFF.

This clonotype was seen at least ten times. The chain recombines TRBV23-1 with TRBJ2-5; D unresolved. TRBV23-1 is given ORF status, its function remaining uncertain. Trimming stripped 7 bases from V and 0 bases from J, with 15 bases between. This CDR3 comprises 15 residues. The CDR3 coding sequence is TGCGCCAGCACCCTTAGTGGGCCGCACCAAGAGACCCAGTACTTC. Its protein is CASTLSGPHQETQYF.

By share, this clonotype ranks as medium-sized. J is TRBJ2-3 and V is TRBV19; D not resolved. The CDR3 is 15 amino acids. Trimming stripped 8 bases from V and 6 bases from J, with 21 bases between. Per the germline V gene, CDR1 is LNHDA and CDR2 is SQIVND (reference sequence). DNA of the CDR3: TGTGCCAGTGGCCCTAATAGGGTTGCTGAGGATACGCAGTATTTT. This gives the protein CASGPNRVAEDTQYF.

This clonotype was seen repeatedly, ten times or more. The chain uses TRBV7-7 and TRBJ2-2, with 7 bases aligning to TRBD2. Trimming took 1 base from V and 4 from J; bases not matched to a gene: 6. Germline-derived CDR1 and CDR2 are SSHAT and FNYEAQ (reference sequence). The CDR3 spans 16 residues. In DNA form, the CDR3 reads TGTGCCAGCAGCTTAGTAGGCGGGAGAGCCACCGGGGAGCTGTTTTTT. Translation gives CASSLVGGRATGELFF.

The sample holds a few counts of this clonotype. The chain has TRBV2 and TRBJ2-3; 9 positions match TRBD1. This CDR3 contains 15 residues. Looked up from germline, CDR1 is SNHLY and CDR2 is FYNNEI. The V and J ends lost 5 bases and 7 bases, in that order; junction bases with no gene match: 10. As DNA, the CDR3 is TGTGCCAGCAGTAATCCGGGACAGGGTCGGTATACGCAGTATTTT. This codes for CASSNPGQGRYTQYF.

By share of the sample, this clonotype is medium-sized. The chain recombines TRBV5-1 with TRBJ2-5; D might be TRBD1 (6 bases). The V gene's germline CDR1 is SGHRS and CDR2 YFSETQ. This CDR3 spans 16 amino acids. The V gene lost 0 bases and the J gene lost 1 base, with 13 bases spanning the gap. CDR3 in DNA: TGCGCCAGCAGCTTGGCGGACAGATCTTTCCAAGAGACCCAGTACTTC. Amino acid sequence: CASSLADRSFQETQYF.

This clonotype occurred many times. The genes are TRBV24-1 and TRBJ2-7; 11 bases align to TRBD2. Unmatched junction bases numbered 5, after V lost 5 bases and J lost 6 bases. CDR3 size: 14 residues. Germline values: CDR1 KGHDR, CDR2 SFDVKD. Here the CDR3 reads CATSATSGSSEQYF. Here the CDR3 DNA reads TGTGCCACCAGTGCTACTAGCGGGAGCTCCGAGCAGTACTTC.

The chain has TRBV6-2 or TRBV6-3 and TRBJ1-1; 7 bases match TRBD1. Germline-derived CDR1 and CDR2 are MNHEY and SVGEGT. V trimming: 5 bases; J trimming: 1 base; junction bases outside the gene matches: 4. The CDR3 is 14 residues long. Here the CDR3 reads CASSLTGANTEAFF. DNA for the CDR3: TGTGCCAGCAGTCTAACAGGGGCGAACACTGAAGCTTTCTTT.

This clonotype occurred many times. The chain uses TRBV5-4 and TRBJ2-3; 8 bases match TRBD1. The CDR3 runs 15 residues. CDR1 is SGHNT, CDR2 YYREEE, per germline (reference sequence). J was trimmed by 3 bases and V by 2 bases; bases with no gene match: 5. The CDR3 sequence is CASSFAGGATDTQYF. The DNA of the CDR3 is TGTGCCAGCAGCTTTGCAGGGGGCGCGACAGATACGCAGTATTTT.

Ten or more counts support this clonotype. V gene TRBV12-3 or TRBV12-4 combines with J gene TRBJ2-7; D remains ambiguous. Trimming took 2 bases from V and 2 from J, leaving 10 bases between them. This CDR3 is built from 14 residues. In DNA form, the CDR3 reads TGTGCCAGCAGTTTATTACTCCCACCCTACGAGCAGTACTTC. Translation: CASSLLLPPYEQYF.

This clonotype qualifies as medium-sized (0.01 to 0.1%). V gene TRBV29-1 combines with J gene TRBJ2-3, with 7 positions matching TRBD1. CDR3 length equals 13 residues. In germline, CDR1 is SQVTM, CDR2 ANQGSEA. V shed 4 bases, J shed 3 bases, and the junction held 4 bases outside the gene matches. The CDR3 DNA reads as TGCAGCGTTGCTCCACAGGGGACAGATACGCAGTATTTT. Protein product: CSVAPQGTDTQYF.

By sample fraction, this clonotype is medium-sized. V and J are TRBV13 and TRBJ1-2, with no clear D. Germline V gives CDR1 PRHDT, CDR2 FYEKMQ (reference sequence). CDR3 length: 9 residues. V was clipped by 5 bases and J by 14 bases, with 9 bases between them. For the CDR3, the DNA is TGTGCCAGCAGCCCCCCCGTAACCTTC. It yields the protein CASSPPVTF.

This clonotype has a count of ten or more. CDR3 in DNA: TGCAGCCCCCCAGAGGGAGCGGGGGAGCAGTACTTC. Translated, it gives CSPPEGAGEQYF. The chain carries TRBV29-1 and TRBJ2-7; 7 bases map to TRBD2. Germline assignment: CDR1 SQVTM and CDR2 ANQGSEA. The V segment lost 8 bases and the J segment 7 bases; nucleotides outside the gene matches: 11. This CDR3 comprises 12 residues.

This clonotype was observed at least ten times. The chain recombines TRBV11-2 with TRBJ2-1; 9 positions match TRBD2. Germline loops: CDR1 SGHAT, CDR2 FQNNGV. The V gene end was trimmed by 0 bases and the J gene end by 1 base; junction bases not matched to a gene: 7. This CDR3 comprises 18 residues. This CDR3 reads CASSLEYRLAGSYNEQFF. The DNA for the CDR3 is TGTGCCAGCAGCTTAGAGTACAGGCTAGCGGGGTCCTACAATGAGCAGTTCTTC.

This clonotype was counted ten times or more. This chain links TRBV19 with TRBJ1-1, with a possible D match to TRBD1 (5 bases). CDR3 length: 15 amino acids. Germline loops: CDR1 LNHDA, CDR2 SQIVND (reference sequence). Trimming removed 0 bases from V and 1 base from J, with 9 bases in between. CDR3 protein: CASSIDRGANTEAFF. As DNA, the CDR3 is TGTGCCAGTAGTATAGATCGAGGGGCGAACACTGAAGCTTTCTTT.

This clonotype rates as medium-sized. V and J are TRBV29-1 and TRBJ2-1, with D maybe TRBD2 (5 bases). Germline CDR1 reads SQVTM; CDR2 reads ANQGSEA. V was cut by 3 bases and J by 9 bases, with 24 bases left in between. The CDR3 consists of 16 residues. CDR3 sequence: CSVEGPGSRSGPEQFF. CDR3 coding DNA: TGCAGCGTTGAGGGCCCGGGATCCCGTTCCGGTCCTGAGCAGTTCTTC.

This clonotype ranks as medium-sized (0.01 to 0.1%). The genes are TRBV10-3 and TRBJ2-3; 8 bases fit TRBD2. Germline loops: CDR1 ENHRY, CDR2 SYGVKD. CDR3 size: 15 residues. Losses at the gene ends were 3 bases for V and 14 bases for J; bases not matched to a gene: 16. The CDR3 DNA sequence: TGTGCCATCAGTGATCCCAAGGTAGCGGGGTTCTTATTGTATTTT. This codes for CAISDPKVAGFLLYF.

This clonotype ranks as medium-sized. The rearrangement links TRBV20-1 to TRBJ2-1, with TRBD2 identical over 15 bases. This CDR3 has 15 residues. Germline trimming cut 5 bases from V and 8 bases from J; bases unmatched to any gene: 7. Germline loops: CDR1 DFQATT, CDR2 SNEGSKA (reference sequence). CDR3 in amino acids: CSAVGTSGRLYEQFF. The CDR3, as DNA: TGCAGTGCTGTTGGGACTAGCGGGAGGTTGTATGAGCAGTTCTTC.